The 19 T cell receptor beta chains in this list originate from one sample, sequenced in a study of graft-versus-host responses after intestinal transplantation. The data were produced by immunoSEQ multiplex PCR, yet TCRdb's version contains in-frame clones alone and is incomplete. Of about 130,000 clones detected, around 90% appear once; the ten largest clones hold around 0.19%. What these receptors recognize is not known. The specimen comprised unstimulated CD4+ T cells sorted from spleen or lymph node cells, sampled before intestinal transplant. The source of these receptors is a human donor who received an intestinal transplant.

Concerning this clone itself: A junction end diverges from the germline sequence, so it may reflect a read error. This CDR3 is also generated by other DNA sequences in the sample. V is TRBV19 and J is TRBJ1-1; 7 nucleotides match TRBD1. The CDR3 has 14 amino acids. Germline V gives CDR1 LNHDA, CDR2 SQIVND (reference sequence). CDR3 DNA sequence: TGTGCCAGCAATTCCGGGACAGCGAACACTGAAGCGTTCTTT. It encodes CASNSGTANTEAFF.

The chain carries TRBV10-3 and TRBJ2-1; D gene uncertain. Trimming stripped 5 bases from V and 2 bases from J, with 4 bases between. The germline V gene encodes CDR1 ENHRY and CDR2 SYGVKD. The CDR3 extends over 12 amino acids. CDR3 protein: CAISFTYNEQFF. The DNA for the CDR3 is TGTGCCATCAGTTTCACCTACAATGAGCAGTTCTTC.

The J gene is TRBJ2-7, the V gene TRBV10-3; 10 bases fit TRBD2. Germline trimming cut 5 bases from V and 3 bases from J; bases unmatched to any gene: 4. This CDR3 is 14 amino acids long. CDR1 ENHRY and CDR2 SYGVKD come from the germline V gene. The DNA for the CDR3 is TGTGCCATCAGTTCGGGGACTAGCGTCTACGAGCAGTACTTC. This codes for CAISSGTSVYEQYF.

CDR3 in amino acids: CASSVRDFNYGYTF. The CDR3 DNA follows: TGTGCCAGCAGCGTTCGGGACTTCAACTATGGCTACACCTTC. The chain carries TRBV9 and TRBJ1-2, with TRBD1 as a possible D gene (5 bases). The length of the CDR3 is 14 residues. V was cut by 2 bases and J by 2 bases, with 10 bases left in between. Germline assignment: CDR1 SGDLS and CDR2 YYNGEE.

The chain recombines TRBV6-1 with TRBJ1-1; D remains ambiguous. Trimming took off 3 bases at V and 1 base at J, with 6 bases between the two ends. Germline CDR1 is MNHNS and CDR2 is SASEGT. CDR3 size: 13 residues. Here the CDR3 DNA reads TGTGCCAGCAGTGACAACACGAACACTGAAGCTTTCTTT. This sequence encodes CASSDNTNTEAFF.

The chain employs TRBV6-5 and TRBJ1-1; 7 bases line up with TRBD1. Germline values: CDR1 MNHEY, CDR2 SVGAGI. V lost 7 bases to trimming and J lost 4 bases; unmatched junction nucleotides: 6. The CDR3 has 13 amino acids. CDR3 amino acids: CASTRDSVTEAFF. DNA for the CDR3: TGTGCCAGCACCCGGGACAGCGTCACTGAAGCTTTCTTT.

This chain uses TRBV19 with TRBJ1-1; 9 bases match TRBD1. This CDR3 has 13 residues. With 10 bases clipped from V and 1 base from J, the junction kept 4 bases outside the gene matches. Germline lookup yields CDR1 LNHDA and CDR2 SQIVND (reference sequence). The CDR3 nucleotides are TGTGCCACCATGGGACAGGGGAACACTGAAGCTTTCTTT. It yields the protein CATMGQGNTEAFF.

The rearrangement joins TRBV19 to TRBJ1-3; D is unresolved. V was clipped by 7 bases and J by 0 bases, with 13 bases between them. The CDR3 extends over 15 amino acids. Germline V lookup: CDR1 LNHDA, CDR2 SQIVND (reference sequence). The CDR3 here is CASKVQPLSGNTIYF. In DNA form, the CDR3 reads TGTGCCAGTAAGGTACAGCCACTCTCTGGAAACACCATATATTTT.

The CDR3 nucleotides read TGCAGTGCTAGTCTCTATGGCTACACCTTC. It yields the protein CSASLYGYTF. The rearrangement joins TRBV20-1 to TRBJ1-2; D unresolved. The germline gives CDR1 DFQATT, CDR2 SNEGSKA (reference sequence). V lost 3 bases to trimming and J lost 4 bases, with 3 bases between them. The CDR3 consists of 10 residues.

The chain uses TRBV27 and TRBJ2-1, with 12 nucleotides matching TRBD2. The CDR3 totals 16 residues. Germline-derived CDR1 and CDR2 are MNHEY and SMNVEV (reference sequence). J lost 3 bases, V lost 7 bases, and 7 bases had no gene match. CDR3 region: CASTFLAGGIYNEQFF. The CDR3 nucleotides are TGTGCCAGCACTTTCCTAGCGGGAGGGATCTACAATGAGCAGTTCTTC.

J is TRBJ1-1 and V is TRBV18; D possibly corresponds to TRBD1 (6 bases). V lost 6 bases, J lost 5 bases, and 28 bases lay in between. The CDR3 runs to 18 residues. Germline values: CDR1 KGHSH, CDR2 LQKENI. CDR3 in DNA: TGTGCCAGCTCGCGACAAACCCCGTCCCAACAGGGATGGACTGAAGCTTTCTTT. This sequence encodes CASSRQTPSQQGWTEAFF.

The genes are TRBV27 and TRBJ2-3; D perhaps matches TRBD1 (6 bases). The germline V gene has CDR1 MNHEY and CDR2 SMNVEV (reference sequence). The CDR3 is 14 residues long. Trimming took 6 bases from V and 5 from J, leaving 15 bases between them. Here the CDR3 DNA reads TGTGCCAGCAGCCTCTGGGGGCTACAAGATACGCAGTATTTT. Amino acids: CASSLWGLQDTQYF.

V gene TRBV28 combines with J gene TRBJ1-2; the D is unclear. Trimming removed 8 bases at V and 8 bases at J, with 15 bases between. Germline V gives CDR1 MDHEN, CDR2 SYDVKM. The CDR3 has 12 residues. CDR3 in amino acids: CASASGFKGYTF. The CDR3 nucleotides read TGTGCCAGCGCTTCGGGATTTAAGGGCTACACCTTC.

This chain links TRBV11-3 with TRBJ2-5; D call uncertain. The better agreement between TRBJ2-7 and the DNA end casts doubt on the J call. The V gene's germline CDR1 is SGHNT and CDR2 YENEEA. This CDR3 has 14 amino acids. The CDR3 DNA is TGTGCCAGCAGCCCTCGTTTAGTCAACTACGAGCAGTACTTC. Translation gives CASSPRLVNYEQYF.

This chain joins TRBV6-5 and TRBJ1-2, with TRBD1 identical over 7 bases. This CDR3 has 15 residues. Germline lookup yields CDR1 MNHEY and CDR2 SVGAGI. Trimming removed 1 base from V and 1 base from J; junction bases left unmatched: 3. This CDR3 reads CASSYLSGGNYGYTF. The CDR3 bases are TGTGCCAGCAGTTACTTGTCAGGGGGTAACTATGGCTACACCTTC.

The rearrangement links TRBV28 to TRBJ2-1; TRBD2 might be the D (5 bases). The germline V gene encodes CDR1 MDHEN and CDR2 SYDVKM. The CDR3 is 14 amino acids. The V end was cut by 2 bases, the J end by 3 bases, with 8 bases between. The DNA of the CDR3 is TGTGCCAGCAGTTTAGAGGGATTCTACAATGAGCAGTTCTTC. Its protein product is CASSLEGFYNEQFF. The entire variable domain, with the rest obtained from reference TRBV28 and TRBJ2-1, is as follows: DVKVTQSSRYLVKRTGEKVFLECVQDMDHENMFWYRQDPGLGLRLIYFSYDVKMKEKGDIPEGYSVSREKKERFSLILESASTNQTSMYLCASSLEGFYNEQFFGPGTRLTVL.

The CDR3 region has the DNA TGTGCCAGCAGATCCCCAGGGCGCGCGGGAACCGGGGAGCTGTTTTTT. It specifies CASRSPGRAGTGELFF. The chain has TRBV11-2 and TRBJ2-2; the D gene is possibly TRBD2 (6 bases). Looked up from germline, CDR1 is SGHAT and CDR2 is FQNNGV. The CDR3 covers 16 residues. V was trimmed by 6 bases and J by 5 bases, leaving 19 bases between them.

V is TRBV10-3 and J is TRBJ2-3, with a tentative D call TRBD2 (6 bases). Trimming removed 7 bases from V and 0 bases from J, with 8 bases in between. Germline V lookup: CDR1 ENHRY, CDR2 SYGVKD. The CDR3 loop spans 13 amino acids. The CDR3 here is CAIMSGSTDTQYF. The CDR3 DNA sequence: TGTGCCATCATGAGCGGGAGCACAGATACGCAGTATTTT.

The J gene is TRBJ2-3, the V gene TRBV9; D not certain. The CDR3 runs 16 residues. Germline CDR1 is SGDLS and CDR2 is YYNGEE. V was cut by 3 bases and J by 0 bases, with 14 bases left in between. CDR3 DNA: TGTGCCAGCAGCGCAGTAGCAGGAGTTAGCACAGATACGCAGTATTTT. Its translation: CASSAVAGVSTDTQYF.